This T cell receptor beta chain was sequenced in a study of cytotoxic CD8 clonotypes in ibrutinib-treated CLL. Whole-study context: About 25 partial and 2 complete responses; at median 68 months, about 14 remitted, approximately 12 progressed.

CDR1 is SGHAT, CDR2 FQNNGV, per germline. Trimming stripped 3 bases from V and 1 base from J, with 19 bases between. CDR3 length: 17 amino acids. Some clones are missing from TCRdb's copy, which holds only in-frame ones; the method was immunoSEQ multiplex PCR. The repertoire includes some 23,000 clones, around 74% of them detected once, and just over 50% sits in the top ten. The receptor comes from a human donor with chronic lymphocytic leukemia. The chain links TRBV11-2 to TRBJ2-7; tentatively, D is TRBD1 (5 bases). This specimen consisted of PBMCs, obtained at disease progression, from a patient treated with ibrutinib. The CDR3 DNA reads as TGTGCCAGCAGCTTTAACCTTTTGACAGAATATTCCTACGAGCAGTACTTC. Encoded protein: CASSFNLLTEYSYEQYF.